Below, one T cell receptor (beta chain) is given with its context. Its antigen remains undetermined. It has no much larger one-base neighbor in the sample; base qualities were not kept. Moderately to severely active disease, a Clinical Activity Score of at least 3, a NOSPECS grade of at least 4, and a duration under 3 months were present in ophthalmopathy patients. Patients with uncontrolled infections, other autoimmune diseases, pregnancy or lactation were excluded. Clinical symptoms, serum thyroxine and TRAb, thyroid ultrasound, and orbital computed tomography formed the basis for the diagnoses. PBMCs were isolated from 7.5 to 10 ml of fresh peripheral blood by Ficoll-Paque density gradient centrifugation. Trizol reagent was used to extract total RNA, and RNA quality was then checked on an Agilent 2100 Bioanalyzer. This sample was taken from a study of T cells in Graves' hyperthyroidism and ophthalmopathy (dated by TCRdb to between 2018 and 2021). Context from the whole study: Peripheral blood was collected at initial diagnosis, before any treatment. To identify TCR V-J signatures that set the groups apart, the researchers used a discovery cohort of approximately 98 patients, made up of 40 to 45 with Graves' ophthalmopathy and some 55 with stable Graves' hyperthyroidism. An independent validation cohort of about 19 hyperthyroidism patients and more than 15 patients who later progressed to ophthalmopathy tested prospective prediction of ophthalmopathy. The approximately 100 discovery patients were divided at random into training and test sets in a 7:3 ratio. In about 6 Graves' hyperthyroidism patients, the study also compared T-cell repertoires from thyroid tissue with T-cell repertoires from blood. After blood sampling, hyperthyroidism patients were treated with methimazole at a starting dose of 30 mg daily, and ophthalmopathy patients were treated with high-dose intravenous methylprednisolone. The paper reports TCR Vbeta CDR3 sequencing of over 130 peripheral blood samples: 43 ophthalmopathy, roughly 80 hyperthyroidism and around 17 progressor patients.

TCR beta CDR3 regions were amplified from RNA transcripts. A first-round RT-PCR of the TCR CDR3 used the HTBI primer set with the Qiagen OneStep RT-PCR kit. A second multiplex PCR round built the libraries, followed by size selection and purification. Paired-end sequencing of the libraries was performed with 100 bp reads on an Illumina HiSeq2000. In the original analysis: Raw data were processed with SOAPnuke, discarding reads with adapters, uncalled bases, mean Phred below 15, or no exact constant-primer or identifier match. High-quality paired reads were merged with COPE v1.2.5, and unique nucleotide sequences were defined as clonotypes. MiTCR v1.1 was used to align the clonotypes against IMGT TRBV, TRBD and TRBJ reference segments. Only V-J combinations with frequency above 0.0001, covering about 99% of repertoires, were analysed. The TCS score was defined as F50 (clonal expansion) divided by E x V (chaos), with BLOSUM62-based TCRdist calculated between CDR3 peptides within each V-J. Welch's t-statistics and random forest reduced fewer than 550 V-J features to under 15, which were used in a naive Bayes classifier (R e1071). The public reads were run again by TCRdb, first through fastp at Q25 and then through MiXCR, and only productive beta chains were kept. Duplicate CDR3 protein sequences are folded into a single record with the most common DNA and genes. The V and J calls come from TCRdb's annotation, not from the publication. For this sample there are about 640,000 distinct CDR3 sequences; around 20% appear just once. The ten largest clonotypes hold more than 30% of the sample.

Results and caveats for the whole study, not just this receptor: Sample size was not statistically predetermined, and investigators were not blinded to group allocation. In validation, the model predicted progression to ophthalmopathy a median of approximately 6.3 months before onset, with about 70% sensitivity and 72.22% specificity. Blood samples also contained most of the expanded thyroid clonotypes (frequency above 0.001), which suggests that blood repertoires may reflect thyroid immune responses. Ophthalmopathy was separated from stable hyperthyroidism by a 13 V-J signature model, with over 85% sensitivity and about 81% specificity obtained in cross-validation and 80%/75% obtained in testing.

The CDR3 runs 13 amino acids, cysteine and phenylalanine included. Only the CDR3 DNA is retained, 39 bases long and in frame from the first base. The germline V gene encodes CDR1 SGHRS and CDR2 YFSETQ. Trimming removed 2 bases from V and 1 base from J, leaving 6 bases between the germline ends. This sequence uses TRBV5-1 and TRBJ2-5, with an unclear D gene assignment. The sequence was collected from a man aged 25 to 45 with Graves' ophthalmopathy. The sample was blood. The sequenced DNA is TGCGCCAGCAGCTTAAACTTCCAAGAGACCCAGTACTTC. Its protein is CASSLNFQETQYF.